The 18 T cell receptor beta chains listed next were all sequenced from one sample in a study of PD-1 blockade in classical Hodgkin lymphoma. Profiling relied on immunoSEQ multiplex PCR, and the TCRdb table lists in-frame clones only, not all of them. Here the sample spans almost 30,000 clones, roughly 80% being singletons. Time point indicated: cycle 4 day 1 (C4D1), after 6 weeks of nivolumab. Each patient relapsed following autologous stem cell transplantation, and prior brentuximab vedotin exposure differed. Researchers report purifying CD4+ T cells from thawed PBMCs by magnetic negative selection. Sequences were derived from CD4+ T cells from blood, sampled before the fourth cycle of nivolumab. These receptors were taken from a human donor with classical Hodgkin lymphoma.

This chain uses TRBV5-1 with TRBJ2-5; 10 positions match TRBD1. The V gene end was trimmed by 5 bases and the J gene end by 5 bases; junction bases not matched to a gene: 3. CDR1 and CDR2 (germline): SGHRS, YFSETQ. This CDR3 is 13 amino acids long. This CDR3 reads CASRLGQGETQYF. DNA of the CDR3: TGCGCCAGCAGACTGGGACAGGGGGAGACCCAGTACTTC.

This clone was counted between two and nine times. The CDR3 region has the DNA TGTGCCAGCAGCTTAGAGGGGGGCAATCAGCCCCAGCATTTT. Translation gives CASSLEGGNQPQHF. V is TRBV7-9 and J is TRBJ1-5; TRBD1 is a possible D gene (6 bases). Per the germline V gene, CDR1 is SEHNR and CDR2 is FQNEAQ (reference sequence). V shed 1 base and J shed 2 bases, with 6 bases lying between them. The CDR3 extends over 14 amino acids.

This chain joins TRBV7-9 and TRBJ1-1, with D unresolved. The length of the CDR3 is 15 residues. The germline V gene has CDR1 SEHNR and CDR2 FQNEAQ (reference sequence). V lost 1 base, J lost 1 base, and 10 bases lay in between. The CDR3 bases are TGTGCCAGCAGCTTAGATTTCGGTAGGAACACTGAAGCTTTCTTT. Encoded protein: CASSLDFGRNTEAFF.

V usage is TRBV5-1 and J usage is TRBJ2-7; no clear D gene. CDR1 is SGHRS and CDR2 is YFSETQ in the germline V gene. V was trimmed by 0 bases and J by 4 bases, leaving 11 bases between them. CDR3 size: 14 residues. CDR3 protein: CASSLEGQPYEQYF. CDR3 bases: TGCGCCAGCAGCTTGGAGGGCCAGCCGTACGAGCAGTACTTC.

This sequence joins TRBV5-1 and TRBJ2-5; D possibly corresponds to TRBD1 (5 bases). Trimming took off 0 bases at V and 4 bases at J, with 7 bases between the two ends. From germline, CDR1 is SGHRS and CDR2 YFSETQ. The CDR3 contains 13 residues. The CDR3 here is CASSLEGVETQYF. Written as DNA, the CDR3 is TGCGCCAGCAGCTTGGAAGGGGTAGAGACCCAGTACTTC.

CDR3 nucleotides: TGCGCCAGCAGCGCATCGACTAGCGGGGGTGGGGAGCTGTTTTTT. Translated: CASSASTSGGGELFF. The rearrangement links TRBV5-1 to TRBJ2-2; 12 bases fit TRBD2. CDR1 and CDR2 from the germline V gene are SGHRS and YFSETQ. The CDR3 is 15 amino acids. J lost 8 bases, V lost 4 bases, and 6 bases had no gene match.

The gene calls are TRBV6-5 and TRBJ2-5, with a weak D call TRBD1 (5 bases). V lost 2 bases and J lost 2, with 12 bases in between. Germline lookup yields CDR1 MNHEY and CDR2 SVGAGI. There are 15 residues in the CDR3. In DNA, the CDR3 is TGTGCCAGCAGTTACAACAGGATGCTACAAGAGACCCAGTACTTC. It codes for CASSYNRMLQETQYF.

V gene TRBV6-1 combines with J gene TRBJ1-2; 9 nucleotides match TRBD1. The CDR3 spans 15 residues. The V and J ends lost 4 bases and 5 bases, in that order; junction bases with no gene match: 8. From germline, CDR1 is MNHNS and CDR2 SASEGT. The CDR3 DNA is TGTGCCAGCAGTGCTATCGACAGGGGGGTGTATGGCTACACCTTC. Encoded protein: CASSAIDRGVYGYTF.

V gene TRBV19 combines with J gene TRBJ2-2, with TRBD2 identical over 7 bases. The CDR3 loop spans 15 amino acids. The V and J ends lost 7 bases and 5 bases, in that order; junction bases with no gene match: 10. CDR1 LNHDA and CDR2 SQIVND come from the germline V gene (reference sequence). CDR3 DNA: TGTGCCAGTAATCCCCACGGGGGGACTACCGGGGAGCTGTTTTTT. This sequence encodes CASNPHGGTTGELFF.

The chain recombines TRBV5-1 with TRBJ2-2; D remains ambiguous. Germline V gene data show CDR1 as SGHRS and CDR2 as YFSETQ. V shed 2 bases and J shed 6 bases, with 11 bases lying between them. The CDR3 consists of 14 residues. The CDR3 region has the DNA TGCGCCAGCAGCTTTTTGGTCTCCCCCGGGGAGCTGTTTTTT. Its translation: CASSFLVSPGELFF.

CDR3 bases: TGTGCCAGCATCAAAGGCCCCGCCTTATTTCTAAACTATGGCTACACCTTC. Translated, it gives CASIKGPALFLNYGYTF. This rearrangement joins TRBV5-6 to TRBJ1-2; D remains unclear. The length of the CDR3 is 17 residues. Trimming removed 6 bases from V and 2 bases from J, with 23 bases in between. Per germline, CDR1 SGHDT and CDR2 YYEEEE.

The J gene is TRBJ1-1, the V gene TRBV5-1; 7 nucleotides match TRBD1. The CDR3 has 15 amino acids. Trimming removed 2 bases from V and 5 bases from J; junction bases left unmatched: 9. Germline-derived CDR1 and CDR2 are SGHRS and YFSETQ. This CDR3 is CASSLTGARGTEAFF. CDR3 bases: TGCGCCAGCAGCTTAACAGGGGCAAGGGGGACTGAAGCTTTCTTT. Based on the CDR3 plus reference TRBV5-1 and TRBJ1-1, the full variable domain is KAGVTQTPRYLIKTRGQQVTLSCSPISGHRSVSWYQQTPGQGLQFLFEYFSETQRNKGNFPGRFSGRQFSNSRSEMNVSTLELGDSALYLCASSLTGARGTEAFFGQGTRLTVV.

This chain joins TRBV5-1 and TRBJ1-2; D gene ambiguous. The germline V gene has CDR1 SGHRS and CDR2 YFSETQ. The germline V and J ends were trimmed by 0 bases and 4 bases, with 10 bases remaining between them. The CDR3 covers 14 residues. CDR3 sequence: CASSLAPDVYGYTF. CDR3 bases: TGCGCCAGCAGCTTGGCGCCGGACGTCTATGGCTACACCTTC.

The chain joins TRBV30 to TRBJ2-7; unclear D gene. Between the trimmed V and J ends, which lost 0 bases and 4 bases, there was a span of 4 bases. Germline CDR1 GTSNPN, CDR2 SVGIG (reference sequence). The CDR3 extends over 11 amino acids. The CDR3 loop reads CAWSVLYEQYF. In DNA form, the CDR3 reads TGTGCCTGGAGTGTACTGTACGAGCAGTACTTC.

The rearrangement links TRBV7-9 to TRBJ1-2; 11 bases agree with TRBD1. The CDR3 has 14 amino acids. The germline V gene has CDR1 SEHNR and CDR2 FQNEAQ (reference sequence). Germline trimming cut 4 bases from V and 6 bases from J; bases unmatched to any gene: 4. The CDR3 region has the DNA TGTGCCAGCAGCTGGGACAGGGGGGCAGATGGCTACACCTTC. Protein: CASSWDRGADGYTF.

The CDR3 loop is CASSDTGDGNTIYF. Written as DNA, the CDR3 is TGTGCCAGCAGCGATACAGGGGATGGAAACACCATATATTTT. The chain recombines TRBV25-1 with TRBJ1-3; 7 bases fit TRBD1. V was clipped by 6 bases and J by 3 bases; unmatched bases: 5. The CDR3 runs to 14 residues. CDR1 is MGHDK, CDR2 SYGVNS, per germline.

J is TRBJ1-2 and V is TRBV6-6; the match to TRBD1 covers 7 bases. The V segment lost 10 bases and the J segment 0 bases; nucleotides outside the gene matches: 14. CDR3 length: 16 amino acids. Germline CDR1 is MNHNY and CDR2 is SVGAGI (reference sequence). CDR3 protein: CATDITGTEANYGYTF. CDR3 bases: TGTGCCACCGACATTACCGGGACAGAAGCTAACTATGGCTACACCTTC.

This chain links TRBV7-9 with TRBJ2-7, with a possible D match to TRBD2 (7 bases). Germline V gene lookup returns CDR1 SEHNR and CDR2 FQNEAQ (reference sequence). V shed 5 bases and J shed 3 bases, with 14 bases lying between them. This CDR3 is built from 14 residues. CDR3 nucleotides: TGTGCCAGCAGCCGGGAGAGGGGGGGCTACGAGCAGTACTTC. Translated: CASSRERGGYEQYF.